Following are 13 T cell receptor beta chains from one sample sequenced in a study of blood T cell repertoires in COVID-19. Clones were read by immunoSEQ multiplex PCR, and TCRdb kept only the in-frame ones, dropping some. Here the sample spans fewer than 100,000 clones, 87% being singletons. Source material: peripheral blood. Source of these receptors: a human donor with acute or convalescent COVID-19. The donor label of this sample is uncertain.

The CDR3, as DNA: TGTGCCAGCAGTTTCAACAGGGACCGGAACACTGAAGCTTTCTTT. This gives the protein CASSFNRDRNTEAFF. This sequence joins TRBV27 and TRBJ1-1; D is perhaps TRBD1 (6 bases). CDR1 and CDR2 from the germline V gene are MNHEY and SMNVEV (reference sequence). Trimming removed 3 bases at V and 1 base at J, with 12 bases between. The CDR3 is made up of 15 amino acids.

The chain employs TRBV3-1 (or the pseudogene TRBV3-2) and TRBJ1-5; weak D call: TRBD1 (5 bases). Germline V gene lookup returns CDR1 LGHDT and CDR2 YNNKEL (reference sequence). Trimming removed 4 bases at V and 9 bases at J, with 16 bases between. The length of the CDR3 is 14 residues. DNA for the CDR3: TGTGCCAGCAGCCCCACGGTATTTCAGGGGCCCCAGCATTTT. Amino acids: CASSPTVFQGPQHF.

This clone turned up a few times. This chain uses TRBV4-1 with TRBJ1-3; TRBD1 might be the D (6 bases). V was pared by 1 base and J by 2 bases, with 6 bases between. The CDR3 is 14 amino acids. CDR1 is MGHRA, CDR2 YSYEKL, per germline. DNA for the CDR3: TGCGCCAGCAGCCAAGGGACAGCTGGAAACACCATATATTTT. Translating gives CASSQGTAGNTIYF.

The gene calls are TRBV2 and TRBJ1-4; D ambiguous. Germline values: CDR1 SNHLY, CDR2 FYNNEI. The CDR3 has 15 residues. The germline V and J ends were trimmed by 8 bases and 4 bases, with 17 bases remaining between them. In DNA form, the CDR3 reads TGTGCCAGCCGTCTTACGGGCAGCGGTAATGAAAAACTGTTTTTT. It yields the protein CASRLTGSGNEKLFF.

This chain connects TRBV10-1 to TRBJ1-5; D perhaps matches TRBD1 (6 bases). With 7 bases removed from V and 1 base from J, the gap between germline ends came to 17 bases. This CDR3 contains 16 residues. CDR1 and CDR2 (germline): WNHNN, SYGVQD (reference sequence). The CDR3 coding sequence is TGCGCCAGCACATATATCCGACAGGAAAGCAATCAGCCCCAGCATTTT. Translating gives CASTYIRQESNQPQHF.

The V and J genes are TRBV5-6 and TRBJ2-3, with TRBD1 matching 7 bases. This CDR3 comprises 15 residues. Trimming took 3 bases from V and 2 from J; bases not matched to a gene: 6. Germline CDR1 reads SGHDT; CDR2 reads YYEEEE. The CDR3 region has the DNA TGTGCCAGCAGCTACGGACAGGTTTACACAGATACGCAGTATTTT. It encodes CASSYGQVYTDTQYF.

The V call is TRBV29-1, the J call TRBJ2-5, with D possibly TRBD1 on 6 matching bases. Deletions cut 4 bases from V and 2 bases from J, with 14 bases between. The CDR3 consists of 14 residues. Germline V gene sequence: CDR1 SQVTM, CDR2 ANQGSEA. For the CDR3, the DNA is TGCAGCGTTGTTTTGTCAGGGGTACAAGAGACCCAGTACTTC. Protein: CSVVLSGVQETQYF.

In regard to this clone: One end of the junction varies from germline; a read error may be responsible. This CDR3 reads CASSLDRASEAFF. As DNA, the CDR3 is TGTGCTAGCAGCCTAGACAGGGCTTCTGAAGCTTTCTTT. The rearrangement uses TRBV7-7 and TRBJ1-1; 7 nucleotides match TRBD1. The CDR3 is 13 amino acids. Germline V lookup: CDR1 SSHAT, CDR2 FNYEAQ (reference sequence).

CDR3 coding DNA: TGTGCCAGCAGTTACGGCAGGGTTAACTATGGCTACACCTTC. Translated, it gives CASSYGRVNYGYTF. This chain connects TRBV6-5 to TRBJ1-2; maybe TRBD1 (5 bases). The CDR3 contains 14 residues. CDR1 and CDR2 from the germline V gene are MNHEY and SVGAGI. The ends were cut back, 2 bases at V and 1 base at J, with 8 bases in the middle.

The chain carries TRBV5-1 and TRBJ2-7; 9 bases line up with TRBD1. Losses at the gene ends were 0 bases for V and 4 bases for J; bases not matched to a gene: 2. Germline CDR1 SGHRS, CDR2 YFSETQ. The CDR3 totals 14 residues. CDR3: CASSLGDRVYEQYF. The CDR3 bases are TGCGCCAGCAGCTTGGGGGACAGGGTTTACGAGCAGTACTTC.

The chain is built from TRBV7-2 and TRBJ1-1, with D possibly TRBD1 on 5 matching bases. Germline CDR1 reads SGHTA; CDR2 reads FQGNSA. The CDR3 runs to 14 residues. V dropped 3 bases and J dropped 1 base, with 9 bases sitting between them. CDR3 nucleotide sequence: TGTGCCAGCAGCTTCCCCCAGGGGAACACTGAAGCTTTCTTT. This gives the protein CASSFPQGNTEAFF.

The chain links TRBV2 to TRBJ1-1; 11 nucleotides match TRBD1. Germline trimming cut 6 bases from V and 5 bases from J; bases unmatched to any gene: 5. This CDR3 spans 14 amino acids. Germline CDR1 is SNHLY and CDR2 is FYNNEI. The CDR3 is CASSGQGAGTEAFF. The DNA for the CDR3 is TGTGCCAGCAGCGGACAGGGGGCAGGTACTGAAGCTTTCTTT.

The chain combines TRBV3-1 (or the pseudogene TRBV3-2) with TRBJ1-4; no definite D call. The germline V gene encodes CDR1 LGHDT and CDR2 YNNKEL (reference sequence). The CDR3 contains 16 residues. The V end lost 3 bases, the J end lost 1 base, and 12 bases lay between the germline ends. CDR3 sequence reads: CASSQGRSLTNEKLFF. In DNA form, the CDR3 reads TGTGCCAGCAGCCAGGGCAGGTCGTTAACTAATGAAAAACTGTTTTTT.